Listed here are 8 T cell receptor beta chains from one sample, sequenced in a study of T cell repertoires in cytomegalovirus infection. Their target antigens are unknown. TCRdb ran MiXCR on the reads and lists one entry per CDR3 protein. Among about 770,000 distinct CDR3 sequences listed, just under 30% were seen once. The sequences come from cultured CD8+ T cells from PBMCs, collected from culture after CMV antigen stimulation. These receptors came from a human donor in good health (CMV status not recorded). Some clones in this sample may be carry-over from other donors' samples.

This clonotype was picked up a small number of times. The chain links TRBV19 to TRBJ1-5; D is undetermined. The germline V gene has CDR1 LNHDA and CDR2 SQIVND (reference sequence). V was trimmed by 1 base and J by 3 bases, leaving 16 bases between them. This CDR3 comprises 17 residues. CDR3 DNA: TGTGCCAGTAGTATAGGTCCCGTGACCGGTTACAATCAGCCCCAGCATTTT. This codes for CASSIGPVTGYNQPQHF.

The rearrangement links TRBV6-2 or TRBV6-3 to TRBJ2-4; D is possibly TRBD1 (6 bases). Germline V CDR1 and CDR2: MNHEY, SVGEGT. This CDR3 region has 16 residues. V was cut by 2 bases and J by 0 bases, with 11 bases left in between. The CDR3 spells CASSYMGDIAKNIQYF. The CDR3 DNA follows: TGTGCCAGCAGTTACATGGGGGACATAGCCAAAAACATTCAGTACTTC.

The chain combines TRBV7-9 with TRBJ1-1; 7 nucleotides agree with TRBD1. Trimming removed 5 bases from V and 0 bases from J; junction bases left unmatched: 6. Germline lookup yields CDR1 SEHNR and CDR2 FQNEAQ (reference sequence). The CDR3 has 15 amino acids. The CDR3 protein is CASSPMTGLNTEAFF. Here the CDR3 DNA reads TGTGCCAGCAGCCCCATGACAGGGCTGAACACTGAAGCTTTCTTT.

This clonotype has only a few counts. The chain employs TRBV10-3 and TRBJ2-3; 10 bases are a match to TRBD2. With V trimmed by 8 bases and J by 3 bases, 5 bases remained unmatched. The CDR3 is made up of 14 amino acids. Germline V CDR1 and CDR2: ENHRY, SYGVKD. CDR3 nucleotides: TGTGCCATCGGGGCTAGCGGGGGTACAGATACGCAGTATTTT. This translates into CAIGASGGTDTQYF.

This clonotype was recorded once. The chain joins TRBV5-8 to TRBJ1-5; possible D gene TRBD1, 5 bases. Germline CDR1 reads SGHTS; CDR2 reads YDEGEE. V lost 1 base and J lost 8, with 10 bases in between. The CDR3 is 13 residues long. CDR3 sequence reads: CASSLWGGEPQHF. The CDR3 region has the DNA TGTGCCAGCAGCTTGTGGGGAGGGGAGCCCCAGCATTTT. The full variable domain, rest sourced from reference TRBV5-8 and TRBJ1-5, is EAGVTQSPTHLIKTRGQQATLRCSPISGHTSVYWYQQALGLGLQFLLWYDEGEERNRGNFPPRFSGRQFPNYSSELNVNALELEDSALYLCASSLWGGEPQHFGDGTRLSIL.

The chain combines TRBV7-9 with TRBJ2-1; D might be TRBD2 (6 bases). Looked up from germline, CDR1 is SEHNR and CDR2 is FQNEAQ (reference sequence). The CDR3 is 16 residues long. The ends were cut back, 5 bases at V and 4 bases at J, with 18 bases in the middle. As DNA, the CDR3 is TGTGCCAGCAGCCCCCCCCAAGGCGGGGATTACAATGAGCAGTTCTTC. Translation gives CASSPPQGGDYNEQFF.

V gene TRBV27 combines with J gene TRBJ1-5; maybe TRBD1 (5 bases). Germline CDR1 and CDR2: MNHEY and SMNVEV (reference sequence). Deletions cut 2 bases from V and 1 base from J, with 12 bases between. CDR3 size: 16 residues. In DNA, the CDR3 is TGTGCCAGCAGTTTAACGGGACTTTCAAGCAATCAGCCCCAGCATTTT. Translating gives CASSLTGLSSNQPQHF.

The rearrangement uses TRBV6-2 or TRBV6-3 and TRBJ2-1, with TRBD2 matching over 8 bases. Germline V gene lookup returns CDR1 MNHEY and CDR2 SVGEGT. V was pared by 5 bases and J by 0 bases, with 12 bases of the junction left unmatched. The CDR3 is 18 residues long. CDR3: CASSPGASGPSSYNEQFF. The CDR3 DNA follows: TGTGCCAGCAGTCCAGGAGCTAGCGGGCCTAGCTCCTACAATGAGCAGTTCTTC.